Following are 2 T cell receptor beta chains from one sample sequenced in a study of Ad26.COV2.S vaccination and SARS-CoV-2 variants. Treatment of the sample: some 20 received Ad26.COV2.S at low or high dose, single or two shots; a few received placebo; per-sample allocation not given. After the first vaccine or placebo injection, samples were drawn on day 63. TCRdb keeps only in-frame clones here, not all; method: immunoSEQ multiplex PCR. The sample holds about 390,000 clones, 92% seen once. Sequencing was performed on peripheral blood, taken in a trial of Ad26.COV2.S vaccine versus placebo. These receptors were collected from a person aged 18-65 years who received the Ad26.COV2.S COVID-19 vaccine or a placebo.

The chain joins TRBV9 to TRBJ2-6, with 7 bases matching TRBD1. CDR1 and CDR2 (germline): SGDLS, YYNGEE. The CDR3 runs 19 residues. The ends lost 0 bases at V and 0 bases at J; junction bases unmatched: 9. The CDR3 loop reads CASSVGTGYLLSGANVLTF. The DNA for the CDR3 is TGTGCCAGCAGCGTAGGGACAGGTTATCTGCTCTCTGGGGCCAACGTCCTGACTTTC.

The rearrangement joins TRBV4-1 to TRBJ2-7; possible D gene TRBD1, 5 bases. The V end was cut by 0 bases, the J end by 1 base, with 13 bases between. The germline gives CDR1 MGHRA, CDR2 YSYEKL. This CDR3 spans 16 amino acids. The CDR3 protein is CASSQDYPGSSYEQYF. Written as DNA, the CDR3 is TGCGCCAGCAGCCAAGATTATCCAGGGTCATCCTACGAGCAGTACTTC.